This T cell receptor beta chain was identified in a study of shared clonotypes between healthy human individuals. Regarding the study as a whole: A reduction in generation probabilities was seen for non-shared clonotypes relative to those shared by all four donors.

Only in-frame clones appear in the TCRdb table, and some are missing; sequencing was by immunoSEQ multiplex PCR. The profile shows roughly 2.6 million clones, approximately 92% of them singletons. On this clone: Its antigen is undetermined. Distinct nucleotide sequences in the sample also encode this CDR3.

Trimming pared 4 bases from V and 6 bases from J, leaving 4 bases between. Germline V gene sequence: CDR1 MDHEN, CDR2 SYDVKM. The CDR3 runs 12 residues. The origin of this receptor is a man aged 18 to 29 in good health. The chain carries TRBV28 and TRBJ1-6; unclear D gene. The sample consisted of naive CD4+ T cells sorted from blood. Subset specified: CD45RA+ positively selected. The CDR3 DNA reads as TGTGCCAGCAGTTCGGGTAATTCACCCCTCCACTTT. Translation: CASSSGNSPLHF.